This entry features one T cell receptor beta chain sequence. Its cognate antigen has yet to be identified. No much larger clonotype is one base removed from it; base qualities were not supplied. The method was the immunoSEQ multiplex PCR assay. The clones in this table, taken by TCRdb from immuneACCESS, are in-frame only. Not every clone is retained; where verified, under half of the shortfall comes from an unresolved V gene, and the cause of the rest is unknown. The sample records over 450,000 clones, about 80% of which are singletons. The biggest ten clones account for 0.013% of the sample. After removal of 5 bases from V and 4 bases from J, the junction retains 14 bases not matched to a gene. Including cysteine and phenylalanine, the CDR3 has 17 amino acids. Only the CDR3 portion is preserved as DNA: 51 bases, with reading frame beginning at the first base. Taken from the germline V gene, the CDR1 and CDR2 loops are MDHEN and SYDVKM.

The entry originates in a study of shared T cell receptors in the human thymus (dated by TCRdb to about 2021). As for the study more broadly: The study examined how self-reactive, shared T-cell receptor alpha chains are generated in the human thymus.

In addition, the sample was reused for a study of human thymus T cells. That second report states: Donors were immunologically healthy infants undergoing open corrective cardiac surgery for congenital heart defects in Finland. The thymus tissue came from surgical resects taken out during corrective cardiac surgery. Usage of V and J gene segments appeared to be biased in both the thymic and the peripheral blood repertoires. Highly overlapping thymic TCR repertoires among unrelated individuals were reported in the related research. The study described the TCR alpha and beta repertoires in fewer than 10 infant thymus samples and a few matching peripheral blood samples. The cohort included over five male and two female infants, with donor ages spanning 7 to 244 days. Thymocytes were released mechanically from tissue and stored at -70 °C as pellets of about 9.5-32 million cells. Genomic DNA was extracted from frozen cell pellets with a QIAsymphony instrument. The immunoSEQ multiplex PCR assay was used to amplify the TCRB and TCRAD loci from a standardized quantity of quality-controlled genomic DNA. The amplicons spanned the V(D)J region and were long enough to cover the CDR3 and allow V and J genes to be identified. Amplicon sequencing was performed on an Illumina platform through the commercial immunoSEQ service. Primer bias and sequencing errors were corrected using previously described methods, and TCRAD and TCRB definitions followed the IMGT database. immunoSEQ Analyzer 3.0 and VDJTools were used for repertoire analysis, which covered basic statistics, V/J segment usage, diversity estimates, rarefaction and pairwise overlap. Chao1, ChaoE, Efron-Thisted, Shannon and inverse Simpson indices were used to estimate diversity, which was also estimated on datasets down-sampled to the smallest sample. Repertoire overlap was assessed by strict matching of CDR3 nucleotide sequence, V gene and J gene, and clustering was done by Jaccard-based multidimensional scaling. On average, thymus samples gave about 810,000 unique TCRB clonotypes, whereas blood samples gave approximately 84,000.

This clonotype originated in a boy younger than two with a congenital heart defect. Donor details come from another sample of the same person, matched by shared clones. The chain is assembled from TRBV28 and TRBJ2-3; TRBD1 fits 8 bases in the junction. The sequenced sample was thymocytes. The CDR3 reads as follows: CASSRKADRVGPDTQYF. DNA sequence: TGTGCCAGCAGTCGAAAAGCGGACAGGGTAGGACCAGATACGCAGTATTTT.